This record covers a single T cell receptor (beta chain). The data belong to a study of monozygotic twins with inflammatory bowel disease. Eight separate reactions per sample yielded the cDNA. UMIs were attached via template switching, each with a 6-nucleotide sample barcode. TCRalpha and TCRbeta cDNA went through two nested PCRs of approximately 16 and 10 cycles. Each CDR3 protein gets one entry in TCRdb, which reprocessed the 5' RACE reads and gives no DNA. The sample table includes 150,000 to 200,000 distinct CDR3 sequences. Germline V lookup: CDR1 SGHRS, CDR2 YFSETQ. The CDR3 is made up of 15 amino acids.

The J gene is TRBJ2-3, the V gene TRBV5-1; the TRBD1 assignment by TCRdb is unverifiable without DNA. This sequence originates from a human donor with ulcerative colitis or Crohn's disease, or a healthy co-twin of an affected twin (not recorded which). Input material: blood. The CDR3 region is CASSPAGGSTDTQYF.